This TCR beta chain was identified during a study of T cell responses to AZD1222 COVID-19 vaccine. Study at large: Pooling covered second doses at about 4 or about 12 weeks.

As for this clone: What it binds is not known.

Study-level points and caveats: Reportedly, close to half of spike-specific TCRs are directed against unmutated variant regions.

Assay: immunoSEQ multiplex PCR; the TCRdb copy retains only in-frame clones and omits some. The sample carries some 150,000 clones, 94% recorded once. The ends were cut back, 2 bases at V and 0 bases at J, with 4 bases in the middle. The CDR3 is 13 amino acids. Germline V lookup: CDR1 SNHLY, CDR2 FYNNEI. The rearrangement uses TRBV2 and TRBJ1-1; no definite D call. The receptor was isolated from an adult in good health. This sample comprised peripheral blood, obtained on day 0 of AZD1222 vaccination. The CDR3 DNA reads TGTGCCAGCAGTGAAACCTTGAACACTGAAGCTTTCTTT. Translating it yields CASSETLNTEAFF. Using reference TRBV2 and TRBJ1-1 for the parts outside the CDR3, the full variable domain is EPEVTQTPSHQVTQMGQEVILRCVPISNHLYFYWYRQILGQKVEFLVSFYNNEISEKSEIFDDQFSVERPDGSNFTLKIRSTKLEDSAMYFCASSETLNTEAFFGQGTRLTVV.